This T cell receptor (beta chain) was sequenced for a study of regulatory T cells in long-lasting Graves disease. The CDR3 covers 15 residues. Trimming at V came to 3 bases and at J to 2 bases, leaving 4 bases not matched to a gene. Germline V CDR1 and CDR2: DFQATT, SNEGSKA (reference sequence). This clonotype has just a few counts. Arm-PCR with iRepertoire HTBI primers amplified the CDR3 regions for these TCR beta libraries. TCRdb ran MiXCR on the multiplex PCR reads and lists one entry per CDR3 protein. This sample has some 320,000 distinct CDR3 sequences, with about 20% found just once. Time point: newly diagnosed GD, antithyroid drugs for less than 3 months. Isolated PBMC RNA provided the starting material for the TCR library.

V usage is TRBV20-1 and J usage is TRBJ2-5; 12 bases map to TRBD2. The material was peripheral blood mononuclear cells (PBMCs), obtained at new diagnosis, from a patient treated with antithyroid drugs. This sequence originates from a female donor with Graves disease. CDR3 sequence: CSARLAGGLQETQYF. CDR3 sequence (DNA): TGCAGTGCTAGGCTAGCGGGAGGGCTTCAAGAGACCCAGTACTTC.